This T cell receptor beta chain was identified during a study of Graves' ophthalmopathy and Graves' hyperthyroidism. There are 16 residues in the CDR3. Germline trimming cut 2 bases from V and 4 bases from J; bases unmatched to any gene: 9. Germline V gene data show CDR1 as SGHTA and CDR2 as FQGNSA. Diagnosis relied on clinical symptoms, serum thyroxine, TRAb, thyroid ultrasound and orbital computed tomography. PBMCs came from approximately 10 ml of fresh peripheral blood. This clonotype has ten or more counts. The authors amplified TCR beta CDR3 regions, and they did so from RNA transcripts for repertoire sequencing. In the first round, RT-PCR was carried out with HTBI primers, and a multiplex PCR formed the second round. Using its own MiXCR run on the multiplex PCR reads, TCRdb lists one record per CDR3 protein. The sample has 300,000 to 500,000 distinct CDR3 sequences; less than 20% are singletons.

J is TRBJ2-5 and V is TRBV7-2; 8 bases line up with TRBD2. This TCR came from a woman in her late teens or twenties with stable Graves' hyperthyroidism. Sequenced sample: peripheral blood. The CDR3 nucleotides read TGTGCCAGCAGCTTAAGTGTTGCGGGGGGAGGAGAGACCCAGTACTTC. Amino acid sequence: CASSLSVAGGGETQYF.